A selection of T cell receptor beta chains follows, all from one sample in a study of response to subunit inactivated influenza vaccine. Each CDR3 protein gets one entry after TCRdb re-called the RT-PCR reads with MiXCR. The sample records under 950,000 distinct CDR3 sequences, less than 25% being singletons. Sample: PBMCs from blood, taken less than 6 days after vaccination. These receptor sequences come from a man in his fifties who received an inactivated influenza vaccine. The CDR3 runs from the conserved cysteine through the conserved F or W. The D gene is left open where the match is weak.

CASSHTSGRGNEQFF	TRBV4-2	TRBJ2-1	TRBD2
CASSSRDRGLEQYF	TRBV7-6	TRBJ2-7	TRBD1
CASSLGAGLEGSNEQFF	TRBV7-2	TRBJ2-1	.
CSASYRAENIQYF	TRBV20-1	TRBJ2-4	.
CASRPQATGELFF	TRBV3-1	TRBJ2-2	.
CASSPTPGQGATDTQYF	TRBV18	TRBJ2-3	TRBD1
CSARAEQGYNEQFF	TRBV20-1	TRBJ2-1	.
CASSLSSGGAYEQYF	TRBV12-3/TRBV12-4	TRBJ2-7	TRBD2
CASSLASGSSATQYF	TRBV7-9	TRBJ2-5	.
CASSSGGGRTEAFF	TRBV6-2/TRBV6-3	TRBJ1-1	.
CASSLKVRAGYGYTF	TRBV7-2	TRBJ1-2	.
CASSVGGGIYNEQFF	TRBV9	TRBJ2-1	.
CASGSSGSPHEQFF	TRBV12-5	TRBJ2-1	TRBD2
CASSMHRDTNFYEQYF	TRBV11-2	TRBJ2-7	.
CASSFSGGGNTGELFF	TRBV12-3/TRBV12-4	TRBJ2-2	.
CASSPSVQETQYF	TRBV18	TRBJ2-5	.
CASSATYEQYF	TRBV28	TRBJ2-7	.
CASQLGWAGADQETQYF	TRBV7-2	TRBJ2-5	TRBD2
CSASLGPKNIQYF	TRBV29-1	TRBJ2-4	.
CASSVSGGLSYNEQFF	TRBV5-1	TRBJ2-1	TRBD2
CASSYQGGNTGELFF	TRBV6-5	TRBJ2-2	.
CASSYLQGAREQFF	TRBV6-5	TRBJ2-1	TRBD1
CASSVSPGLYNEQFF	TRBV9	TRBJ2-1	.
CASGDSTANIQYF	TRBV28	TRBJ2-4	.
CAWRRAGVETQYF	TRBV30	TRBJ2-5	TRBD2
CSVTSGRAGETQYF	TRBV29-1	TRBJ2-5	TRBD2
CSVEDMTISGANVLTF	TRBV29-1	TRBJ2-6	.
CASTDRDSYEQYF	TRBV12-3/TRBV12-4	TRBJ2-7	TRBD1
CASSYAAERYEQYF	TRBV27	TRBJ2-7	.
CASSLESGVLGYEQYF	TRBV12-3/TRBV12-4	TRBJ2-7	TRBD2
CASSLLGQEYNEQFF	TRBV12-3/TRBV12-4	TRBJ2-1	TRBD1
CASSSDIFSYNEQFF	TRBV4-1	TRBJ2-1	.
CASSLTGMNTEAFF	TRBV12-3/TRBV12-4	TRBJ1-1	.
CASSLLDRGYEQYF	TRBV12-3/TRBV12-4	TRBJ2-7	TRBD1
CASSFHDSNTEAFF	TRBV12-3/TRBV12-4	TRBJ1-1	.
CASSQDASGGGETQYF	TRBV4-2	TRBJ2-5	TRBD2
CASSLGSGGVTDTQYF	TRBV7-2	TRBJ2-3	TRBD2
CSARAPRLAGGRQFF	TRBV20-1	TRBJ2-1	TRBD2
CASSLGQGRAEQFF	TRBV7-2	TRBJ2-1	TRBD1
CASSHPDRVGSRTDTQYF	TRBV4-1	TRBJ2-3	TRBD1
CASSQEWPAKLFF	TRBV4-3	TRBJ1-4	.
CASSLYLENTDTQYF	TRBV27	TRBJ2-3	.
CASSMRRSNTGELFF	TRBV28	TRBJ2-2	.
CSARDTLDTEAFF	TRBV20-1	TRBJ1-1	.
CASSQRGSSGNTIYF	TRBV18	TRBJ1-3	.
CSAPPAGPSYEQYF	TRBV20-1	TRBJ2-7	.
CASSPLDGGYGYTF	TRBV28	TRBJ1-2	.
CASSQGTNRGLSRSYEQYF	TRBV4-3	TRBJ2-7	TRBD1
CSARNYAGGPLETQYF	TRBV20-1	TRBJ2-5	TRBD2
CASSEVGASSYEQYF	TRBV6-1	TRBJ2-7	.
CATSSLVRSVNEQFF	TRBV15	TRBJ2-1	.